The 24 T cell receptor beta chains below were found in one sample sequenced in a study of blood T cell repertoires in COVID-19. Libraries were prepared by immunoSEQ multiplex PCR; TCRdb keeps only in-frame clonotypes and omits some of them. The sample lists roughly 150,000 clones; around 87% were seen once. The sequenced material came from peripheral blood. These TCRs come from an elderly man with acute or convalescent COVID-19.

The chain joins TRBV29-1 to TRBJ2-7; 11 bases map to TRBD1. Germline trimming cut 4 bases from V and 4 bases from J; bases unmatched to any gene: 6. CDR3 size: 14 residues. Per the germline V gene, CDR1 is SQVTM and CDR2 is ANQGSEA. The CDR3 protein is CSVARTGGKYEQYF. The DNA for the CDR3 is TGCAGCGTTGCCCGGACAGGGGGCAAATACGAGCAGTACTTC.

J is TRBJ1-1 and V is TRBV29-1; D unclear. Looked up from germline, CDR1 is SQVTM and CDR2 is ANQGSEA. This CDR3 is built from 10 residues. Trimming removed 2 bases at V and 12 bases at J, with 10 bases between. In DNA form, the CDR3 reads TGCAGCGTTGAACTCGGAGGAACTTTCTTT. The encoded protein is CSVELGGTFF. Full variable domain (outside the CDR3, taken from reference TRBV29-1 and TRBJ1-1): SAVISQKPSRDICQRGTSLTIQCQVDSQVTMMFWYRQQPGQSLTLIATANQGSEATYESGFVIDKFPISRPNLTFSTLTVSNMSPEDSSIYLCSVELGGTFFGQGTRLTVV.

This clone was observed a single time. CDR3 sequence reads: CAPGGQPLDTEAFF. The DNA for the CDR3 is TGTGCCCCGGGCGGGCAGCCATTAGACACTGAAGCTTTCTTT. V and J are TRBV7-9 and TRBJ1-1; D unresolved. CDR3 size: 14 residues. Germline assignment: CDR1 SEHNR and CDR2 FQNEAQ (reference sequence). Trimming cost V 11 bases and J 3 bases, with 19 bases left between them. Drawing the rest from reference TRBV7-9 and TRBJ1-1, the complete variable domain is DTGVSQNPRHKITKRGQNVTFRCDPISEHNRLYWYRQTLGQGPEFLTYFQNEAQLEKSRLLSDRFSAERPKGSFSTLEIQRTEQGDSAMYLCAPGGQPLDTEAFFGQGTRLTVV.

The CDR3 DNA reads TGTGCCAGCAGTATACAGGGGTTCCATGAGCAGTTCTTC. Translated, it gives CASSIQGFHEQFF. The chain carries TRBV2 and TRBJ2-1; 7 bases are shared with TRBD1. CDR1 is SNHLY and CDR2 is FYNNEI in the germline V gene. The CDR3 is 13 amino acids. With 5 bases clipped from V and 8 bases from J, the junction kept 6 bases outside the gene matches.

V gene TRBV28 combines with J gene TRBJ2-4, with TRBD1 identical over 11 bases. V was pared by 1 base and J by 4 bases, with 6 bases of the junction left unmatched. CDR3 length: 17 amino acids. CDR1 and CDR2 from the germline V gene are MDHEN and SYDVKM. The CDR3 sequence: CASSLSWTGGQKNIQYF. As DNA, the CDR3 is TGTGCCAGCAGTTTATCCTGGACAGGGGGCCAGAAAAACATTCAGTACTTC.

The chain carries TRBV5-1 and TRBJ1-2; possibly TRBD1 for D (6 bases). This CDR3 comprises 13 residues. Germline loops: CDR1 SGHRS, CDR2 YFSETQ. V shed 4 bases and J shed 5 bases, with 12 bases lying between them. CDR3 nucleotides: TGCGCCAGCAGCGAACGGACAGATTATGGCTACACCTTC. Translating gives CASSERTDYGYTF.

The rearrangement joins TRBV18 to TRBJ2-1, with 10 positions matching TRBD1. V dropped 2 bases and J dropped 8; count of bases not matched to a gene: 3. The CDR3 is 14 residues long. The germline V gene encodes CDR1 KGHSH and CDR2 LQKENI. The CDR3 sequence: CASSPTGTGDEQFF. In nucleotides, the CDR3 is TGTGCCAGCTCACCAACCGGGACAGGGGATGAGCAGTTCTTC.

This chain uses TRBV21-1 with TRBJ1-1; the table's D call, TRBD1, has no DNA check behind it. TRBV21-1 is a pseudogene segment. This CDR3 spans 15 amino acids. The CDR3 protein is CASSSWTGENTEAFF. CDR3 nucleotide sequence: TGTGCCAGCAGCTCTTGGACAGGGGAGAACACTGAAGCTTTCTTT.

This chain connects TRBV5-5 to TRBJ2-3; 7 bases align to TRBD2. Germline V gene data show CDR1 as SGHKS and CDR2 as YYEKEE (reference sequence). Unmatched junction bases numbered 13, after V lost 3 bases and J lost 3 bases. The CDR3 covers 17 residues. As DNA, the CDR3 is TGTGCCAGCAGCTCCAACCTCGGGGCTAGCGGAACAGATACGCAGTATTTT. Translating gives CASSSNLGASGTDTQYF.

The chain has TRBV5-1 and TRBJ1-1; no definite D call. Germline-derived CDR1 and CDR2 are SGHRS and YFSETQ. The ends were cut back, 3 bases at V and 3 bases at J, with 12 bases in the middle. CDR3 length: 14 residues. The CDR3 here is CASSSPAEYTEAFF. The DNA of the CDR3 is TGCGCCAGCAGCTCCCCTGCGGAGTACACTGAAGCTTTCTTT.

The CDR3 DNA follows: TGTGCCAGCGCCTGGCCTTTTGGGCAGTACTTC. It encodes CASAWPFGQYF. The rearrangement uses TRBV2 and TRBJ2-7; D remains ambiguous. The CDR3 covers 11 residues. The ends were cut back, 8 bases at V and 9 bases at J, with 14 bases in the middle. The germline gives CDR1 SNHLY, CDR2 FYNNEI.

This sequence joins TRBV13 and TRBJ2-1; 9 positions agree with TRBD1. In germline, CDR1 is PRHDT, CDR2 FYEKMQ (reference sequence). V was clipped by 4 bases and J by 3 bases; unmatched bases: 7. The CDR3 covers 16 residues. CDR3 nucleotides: TGTGCCAGCAGCTCTTACCGGGACAGGGTCTACAATGAGCAGTTCTTC. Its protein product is CASSSYRDRVYNEQFF.

CDR3 sequence: CASSVSLLAPYNEQFF. The CDR3 coding sequence is TGTGCCAGCAGCGTAAGTTTGCTAGCTCCCTACAATGAGCAGTTCTTC. The chain recombines TRBV9 with TRBJ2-1, with a weak D call TRBD2 (5 bases). This CDR3 spans 16 amino acids. With 1 base removed from V and 2 bases from J, the gap between germline ends came to 13 bases. Germline V CDR1 and CDR2: SGDLS, YYNGEE.

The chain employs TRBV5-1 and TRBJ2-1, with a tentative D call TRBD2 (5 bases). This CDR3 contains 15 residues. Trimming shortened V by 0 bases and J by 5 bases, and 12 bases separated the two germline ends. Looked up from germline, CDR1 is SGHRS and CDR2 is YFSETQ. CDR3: CASSLGSTGNNEQFF. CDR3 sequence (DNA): TGCGCCAGCAGCTTGGGTAGTACGGGGAACAATGAGCAGTTCTTC.

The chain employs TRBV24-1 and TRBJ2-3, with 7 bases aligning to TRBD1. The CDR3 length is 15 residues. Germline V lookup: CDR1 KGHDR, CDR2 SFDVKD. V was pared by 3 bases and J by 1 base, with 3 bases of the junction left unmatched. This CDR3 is CATSDHGQGTDTQYF. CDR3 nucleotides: TGTGCCACCAGTGATCATGGACAGGGCACAGATACGCAGTATTTT.

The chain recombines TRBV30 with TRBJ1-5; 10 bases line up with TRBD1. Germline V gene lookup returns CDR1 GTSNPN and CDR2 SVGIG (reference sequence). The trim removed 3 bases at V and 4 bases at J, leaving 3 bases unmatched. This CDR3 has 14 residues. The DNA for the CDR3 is TGTGCCTGGAGGGGACAGGGGTTTAATCAGCCCCAGCATTTT. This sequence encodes CAWRGQGFNQPQHF.

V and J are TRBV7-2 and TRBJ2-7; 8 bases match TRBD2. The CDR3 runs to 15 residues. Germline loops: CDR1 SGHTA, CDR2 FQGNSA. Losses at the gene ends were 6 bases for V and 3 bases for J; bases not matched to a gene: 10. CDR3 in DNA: TGTGCCAGCAGACTGATAGCGGGATTAGTCTACGAGCAGTACTTC. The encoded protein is CASRLIAGLVYEQYF.

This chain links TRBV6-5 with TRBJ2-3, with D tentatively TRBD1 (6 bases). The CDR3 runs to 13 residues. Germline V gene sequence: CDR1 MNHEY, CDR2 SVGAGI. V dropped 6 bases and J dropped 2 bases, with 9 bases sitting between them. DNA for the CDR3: TGTGCCAGCAGGGACAGCCACACAGATACGCAGTATTTT. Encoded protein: CASRDSHTDTQYF.

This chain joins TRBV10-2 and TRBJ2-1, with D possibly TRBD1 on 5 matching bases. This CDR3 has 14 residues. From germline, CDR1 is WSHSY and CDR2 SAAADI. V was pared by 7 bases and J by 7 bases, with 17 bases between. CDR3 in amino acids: CASNRLSTENEQFF. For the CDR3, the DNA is TGCGCCAGCAACCGACTCTCGACAGAAAATGAGCAGTTCTTC.

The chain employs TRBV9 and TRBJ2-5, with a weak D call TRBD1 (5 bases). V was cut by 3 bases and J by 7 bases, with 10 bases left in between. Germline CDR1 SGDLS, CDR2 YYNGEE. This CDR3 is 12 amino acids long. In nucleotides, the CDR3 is TGTGCCAGCAGCGCATTAAGGGGGACCCAGTACTTC. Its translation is CASSALRGTQYF.

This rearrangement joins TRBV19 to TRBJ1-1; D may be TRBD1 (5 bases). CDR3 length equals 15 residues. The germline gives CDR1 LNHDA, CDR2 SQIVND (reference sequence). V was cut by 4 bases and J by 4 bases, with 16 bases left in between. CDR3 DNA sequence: TGTGCCAGTAGTACGTACAGGAGTCGCGGCACTGAAGCTTTCTTT. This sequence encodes CASSTYRSRGTEAFF.

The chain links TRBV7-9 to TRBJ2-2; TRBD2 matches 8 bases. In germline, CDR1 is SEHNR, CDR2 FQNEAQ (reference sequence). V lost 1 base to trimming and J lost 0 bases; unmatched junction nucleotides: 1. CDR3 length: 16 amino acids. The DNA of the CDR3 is TGTGCCAGCAGCTTAGGACTAGCGACGAACACCGGGGAGCTGTTTTTT. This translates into CASSLGLATNTGELFF.

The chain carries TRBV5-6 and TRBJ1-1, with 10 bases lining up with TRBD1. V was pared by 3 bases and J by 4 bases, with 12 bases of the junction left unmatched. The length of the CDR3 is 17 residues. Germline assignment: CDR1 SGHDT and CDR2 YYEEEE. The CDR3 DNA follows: TGTGCCAGCAGCTCACCGGGACAGGGGCGGGATAGCACTGAAGCTTTCTTT. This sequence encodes CASSSPGQGRDSTEAFF.

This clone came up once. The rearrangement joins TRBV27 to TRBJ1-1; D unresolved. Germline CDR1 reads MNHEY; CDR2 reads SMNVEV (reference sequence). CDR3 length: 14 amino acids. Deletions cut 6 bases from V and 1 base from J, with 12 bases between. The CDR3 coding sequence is TGTGCCAGCAGCCCCCGGGAAGGGAACACTGAAGCTTTCTTT. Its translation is CASSPREGNTEAFF.